Listed here is a single TCR beta chain. Its antigen is undetermined. Measured with immunoSEQ multiplex PCR; TCRdb has only the in-frame clones, and not every one. The table records around 65,000 clones, roughly 70% of them present only once. These data are taken from a study of T cell responses to AZD1222 COVID-19 vaccine. Study findings and constraints: White British ancestry dominated among donors, who included more females, and clonal diversity was possibly underestimated.

The sample was peripheral blood, taken on day 0 of AZD1222 vaccination. This TCR came from an adult in good health.

The CDR3 coding sequence is TGTGCCAGCAGCTCCTCCGGGGCCCTCGGAAAACTGTTTTTT. Its translation: CASSSSGALGKLFF. V is TRBV5-4 and J is TRBJ1-4, with D perhaps matching TRBD1 (5 bases). Between the trimmed V and J ends, which lost 3 bases and 10 bases, there was a span of 16 bases. The CDR3 length is 14 residues. Germline loops: CDR1 SGHNT, CDR2 YYREEE (reference sequence).